These T cell receptor beta chains were read from a single sample in a study of a mutant IDH1 vaccine in newly diagnosed glioma. The table came from immunoSEQ multiplex PCR; TCRdb's copy has only in-frame clones and leaves some out. The table lists roughly 51,000 clones, 86% of them singletons. The specimen was PBMCs, collected from a glioma patient treated with radiotherapy, temozolomide or both. The receptors were gathered from a man between 40 and 49 years old with glioma. Both conserved end residues are part of each CDR3. Each record gives: V gene, D gene, J gene, clone size, CDR3 protein, CDR3 DNA. D genes are given only for firm matches. Rows may omit the clone size; those that give it use once, few, many or a size class.

>TRBV2|-|TRBJ2-7|-
CASTETQFTYEQYF
TGTGCCAGTACCGAAACCCAATTTACCTACGAGCAGTACTTC
>TRBV7-3|TRBD2|TRBJ2-2|-
CASSLGGTGELFF
TGTGCCAGCAGCTTGGGGGGGACCGGGGAGCTGTTTTTT
>TRBV7-3|-|TRBJ2-1|-
CASSLESGFGNEQFF
TGTGCCAGCAGCTTAGAGTCTGGTTTCGGTAATGAGCAGTTCTTC
>TRBV2|-|TRBJ1-2|-
CASSEGAGLYGYTF
TGTGCCAGCAGTGAAGGGGCAGGGCTCTATGGCTACACCTTC
>TRBV5-1|-|TRBJ2-7|-
CASSPDKGDLYEQYF
TGCGCCAGCAGCCCGGACAAAGGGGACCTCTACGAGCAGTACTTC
>TRBV4-2|TRBD1|TRBJ1-5|-
CASSLGTVSNQPQHF
TGTGCCAGCAGCCTCGGGACAGTAAGCAATCAGCCCCAGCATTTT
>TRBV7-7|-|TRBJ2-2|-
CASSLEALGDTGELFF
TGTGCTAGCAGCTTAGAGGCCTTGGGGGACACCGGGGAGCTGTTTTTT
>TRBV28|-|TRBJ2-7|-
CASINLYEQYF
TGTGCCAGCATAAATCTATACGAGCAGTACTTC
>TRBV19|TRBD1|TRBJ2-3|-
CASSRDRAIDTQYF
TGTGCCAGTAGTCGGGACAGGGCGATAGATACGCAGTATTTT
>TRBV5-1|-|TRBJ2-7|few
CASSLIGGSGYEQYF
TGCGCCAGCAGCTTGATAGGGGGATCGGGTTACGAGCAGTACTTC
>TRBV4-1|TRBD1|TRBJ2-3|-
CASSQHRGSTDTQYF
TGCGCCAGCAGCCAGCACAGGGGTAGCACAGATACGCAGTATTTT